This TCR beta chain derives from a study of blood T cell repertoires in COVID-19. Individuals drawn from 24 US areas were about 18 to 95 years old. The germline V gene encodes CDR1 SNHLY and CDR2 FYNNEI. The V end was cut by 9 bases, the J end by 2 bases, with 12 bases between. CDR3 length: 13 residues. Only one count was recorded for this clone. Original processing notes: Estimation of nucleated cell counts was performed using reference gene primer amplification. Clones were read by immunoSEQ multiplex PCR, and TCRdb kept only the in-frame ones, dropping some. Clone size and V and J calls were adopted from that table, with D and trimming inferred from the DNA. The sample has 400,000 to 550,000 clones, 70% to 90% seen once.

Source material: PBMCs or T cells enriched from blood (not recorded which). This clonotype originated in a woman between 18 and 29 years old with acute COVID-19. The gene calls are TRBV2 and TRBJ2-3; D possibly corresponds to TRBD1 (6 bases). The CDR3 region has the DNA TGTGCCAGTCGCAGGGGAATCACAGATACGCAGTATTTT. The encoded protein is CASRRGITDTQYF.